This T cell receptor (beta chain) was recorded in a study of T cell changes during pregnancy in multiple sclerosis. Germline CDR1 reads SQVTM; CDR2 reads ANQGSEA. Trimming pared 5 bases from V and 2 bases from J, leaving 7 bases between. This CDR3 has 11 amino acids. Method: immunoSEQ multiplex PCR; TCRdb's copy keeps in-frame clones and lacks some. The table has some 95,000 clones, 92% seen once. The clonotype comes from a female donor with multiple sclerosis, enrolled in a pregnancy study. The chain recombines TRBV29-1 with TRBJ2-7, with D hard to call. The sequenced sample was peripheral blood, obtained in the first trimester of pregnancy. The CDR3 spells CSVFRAYEQYF. The CDR3 nucleotides read TGCAGCGTTTTCCGGGCCTACGAGCAGTACTTC.